Described below is a single TCR beta chain sequence and its context. V gave up 4 bases and J gave up 6 bases, with 17 bases separating them. This CDR3 is 15 amino acids long. Germline values: CDR1 SGHRS, CDR2 YFSETQ. The data were obtained in a study of CD8 T cells in ankylosing spondylitis. A quantitative 5'-RACE method, one with molecular barcodes, was used to make TCR beta libraries. TCRdb independently ran MiXCR on the 5' RACE reads; one entry per CDR3 protein. The sample lists about 340,000 distinct CDR3 sequences, roughly 14% seen once, with 1.1% in the top ten. J is TRBJ1-5 and V is TRBV5-1; the D gene is possibly TRBD1 (5 bases). Sequencing was performed on blood, either unsorted or a sorted T cell fraction (not recorded which). The clonotype was recovered from a male donor with ankylosing spondylitis or in good health (not recorded which). The CDR3 DNA reads as TGCGCCAGCAGCATAGACAGTGCCCAAGGTCAGCCCCAGCATTTT. Its protein is CASSIDSAQGQPQHF.